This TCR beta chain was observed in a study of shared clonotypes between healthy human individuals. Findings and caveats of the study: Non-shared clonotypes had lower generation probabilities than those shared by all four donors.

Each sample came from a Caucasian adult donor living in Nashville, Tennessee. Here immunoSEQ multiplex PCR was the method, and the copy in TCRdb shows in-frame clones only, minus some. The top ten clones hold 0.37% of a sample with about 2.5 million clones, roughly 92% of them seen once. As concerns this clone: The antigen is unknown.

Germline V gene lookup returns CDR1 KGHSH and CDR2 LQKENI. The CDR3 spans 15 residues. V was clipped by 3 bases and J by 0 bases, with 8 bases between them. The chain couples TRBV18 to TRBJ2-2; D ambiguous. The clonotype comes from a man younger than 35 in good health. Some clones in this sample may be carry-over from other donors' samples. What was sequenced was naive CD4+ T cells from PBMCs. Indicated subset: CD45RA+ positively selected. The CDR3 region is CASSPNTANTGELFF. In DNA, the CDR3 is TGTGCCAGCTCACCGAACACCGCGAACACCGGGGAGCTGTTTTTT.